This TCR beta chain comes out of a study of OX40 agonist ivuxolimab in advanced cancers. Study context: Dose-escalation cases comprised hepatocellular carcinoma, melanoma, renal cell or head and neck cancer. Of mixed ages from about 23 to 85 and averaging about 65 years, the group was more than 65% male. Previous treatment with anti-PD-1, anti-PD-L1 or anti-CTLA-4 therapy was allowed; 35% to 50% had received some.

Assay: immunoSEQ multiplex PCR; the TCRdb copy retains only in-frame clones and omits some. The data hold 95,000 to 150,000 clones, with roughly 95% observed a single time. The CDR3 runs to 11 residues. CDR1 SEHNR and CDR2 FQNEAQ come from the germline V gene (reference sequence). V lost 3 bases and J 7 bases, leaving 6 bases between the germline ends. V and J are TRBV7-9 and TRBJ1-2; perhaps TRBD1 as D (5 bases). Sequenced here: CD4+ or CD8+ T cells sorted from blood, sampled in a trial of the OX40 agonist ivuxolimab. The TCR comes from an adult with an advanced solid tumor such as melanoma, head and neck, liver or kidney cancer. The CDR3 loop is CASSFGGGYTF. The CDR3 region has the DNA TGTGCCAGCAGCTTTGGGGGTGGCTACACCTTC.